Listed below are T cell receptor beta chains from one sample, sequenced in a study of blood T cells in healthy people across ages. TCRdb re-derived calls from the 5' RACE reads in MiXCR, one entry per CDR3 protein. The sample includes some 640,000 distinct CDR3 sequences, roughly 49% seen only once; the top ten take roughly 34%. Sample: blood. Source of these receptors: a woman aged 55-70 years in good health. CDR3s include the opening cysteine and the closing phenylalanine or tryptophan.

CASSVDRFRLKFF,TRBJ2-1,TRBV12-3/TRBV12-4
CASSSAQNTEAFF,TRBJ1-1,TRBV5-1
CSVAGQVSKTYNEQFF,TRBJ2-1,TRBV29-1
CSARQGEAQYF,TRBJ2-7,TRBV20-1
CASSLGRLMNTEAFF,TRBJ1-1,TRBV7-2
CASSQLAGLAGGSETQYF,TRBJ2-5,TRBV4-3
CATSRGGKGTSVSEQYF,TRBJ2-7,TRBV15
CSARRLAGGPDTGELFF,TRBJ2-2,TRBV20-1
CASSLGAGQGNYGYTF,TRBJ1-2,TRBV7-2
CAWSVQTNEKLFF,TRBJ1-4,TRBV30
CSARSPREGNEQFF,TRBJ2-1,TRBV20-1
CASSVIKTTDTQYF,TRBJ2-3,TRBV9
CSAPDRRASGNEQYF,NA,TRBV20-1
CASSSGKRGGGEGYTF,TRBJ1-2,TRBV7-3
CASSPSSSTQYF,TRBJ2-3,TRBV7-9
CASSRLGLSYNEQFF,TRBJ2-1,TRBV3-1
CASSPSGTQYF,TRBJ2-5,TRBV18
CASLAGTSGELFF,TRBJ2-2,TRBV5-1
CASSQEAGTNYGYTF,TRBJ1-2,TRBV4-3
CASGTSGITDTQYF,TRBJ2-3,TRBV7-3
CSVERQAPYEKLFF,TRBJ1-4,TRBV29-1
CASSVTSDQETQYF,TRBJ2-5,TRBV9
CASSLWQGTYNEQFF,TRBJ2-1,TRBV5-8
CASSPNLAGDGYEQYF,NA,TRBV6-5
CASSWAKESSNQPQHF,TRBJ1-5,TRBV5-1
CSARDLGDQETQYF,NA,TRBV20-1
CASSPPSGRIHTDTQYF,TRBJ2-3,TRBV7-2
CAGTGTRYNEQFF,TRBJ2-1,TRBV2
CSAPTQGRQETQYF,TRBJ2-5,TRBV20-1
CSVPTSGSSDTQYF,TRBJ2-3,TRBV20-1
CASSLEVVSYEQYF,TRBJ2-7,TRBV11-2
CASSFRGEAFF,TRBJ1-1,TRBV27
CATRKNGGTGANVLTF,TRBJ2-6,TRBV3-1
CASSPTNYEQYF,NA,TRBV6-2/TRBV6-3
CAWSKATVLTDTYNSPLHF,TRBJ1-6,TRBV30
CASSFGGYTDTQYF,TRBJ2-3,TRBV12-3/TRBV12-4
CASSQEAGGGETQYF,TRBJ2-5,TRBV3-1
CASSQARGGLYF,TRBJ2-5,TRBV4-2
CATSRGIAENYGYTF,TRBJ1-2,TRBV15
CSASPRGGGSDSPLHF,TRBJ1-6,TRBV20-1
CASRETEGLYGYTF,TRBJ1-2,TRBV5-1
CASTRDTKTPYEQYF,NA,TRBV6-5